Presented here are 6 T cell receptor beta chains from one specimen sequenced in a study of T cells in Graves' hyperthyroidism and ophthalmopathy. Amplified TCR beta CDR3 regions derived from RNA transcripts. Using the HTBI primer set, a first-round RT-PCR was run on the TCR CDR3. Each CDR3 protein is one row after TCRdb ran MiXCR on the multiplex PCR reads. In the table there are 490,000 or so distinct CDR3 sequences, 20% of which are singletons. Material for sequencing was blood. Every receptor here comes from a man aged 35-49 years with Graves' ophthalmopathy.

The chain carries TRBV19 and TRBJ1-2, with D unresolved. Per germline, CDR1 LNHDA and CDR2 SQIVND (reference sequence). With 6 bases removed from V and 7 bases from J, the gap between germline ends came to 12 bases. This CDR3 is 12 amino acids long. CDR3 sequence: CASRIASAGYTF. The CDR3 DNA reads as TGTGCCAGTAGGATCGCCAGCGCTGGCTACACCTTC.

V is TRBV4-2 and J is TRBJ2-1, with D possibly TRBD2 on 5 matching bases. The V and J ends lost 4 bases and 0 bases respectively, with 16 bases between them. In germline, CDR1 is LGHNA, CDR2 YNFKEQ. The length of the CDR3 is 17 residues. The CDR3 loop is CASSRSRAPASYNEQFF. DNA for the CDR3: TGTGCCAGCAGCCGCTCGCGGGCCCCCGCCTCCTACAATGAGCAGTTCTTC.

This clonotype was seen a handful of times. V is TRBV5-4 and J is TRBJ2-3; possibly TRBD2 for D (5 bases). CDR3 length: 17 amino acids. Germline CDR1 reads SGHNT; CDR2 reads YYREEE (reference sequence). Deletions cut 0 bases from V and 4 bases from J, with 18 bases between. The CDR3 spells CASSLAAGVPDPDTQYF. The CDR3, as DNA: TGTGCCAGCAGCTTGGCCGCCGGGGTCCCAGATCCAGATACGCAGTATTTT.

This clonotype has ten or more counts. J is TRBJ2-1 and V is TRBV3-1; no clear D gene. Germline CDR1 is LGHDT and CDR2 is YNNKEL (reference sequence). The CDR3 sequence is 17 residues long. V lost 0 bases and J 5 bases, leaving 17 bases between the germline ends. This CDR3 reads CASSQDFGLLRHNEQFF. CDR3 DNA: TGTGCCAGCAGCCAAGATTTTGGGCTCCTGAGACACAATGAGCAGTTCTTC.

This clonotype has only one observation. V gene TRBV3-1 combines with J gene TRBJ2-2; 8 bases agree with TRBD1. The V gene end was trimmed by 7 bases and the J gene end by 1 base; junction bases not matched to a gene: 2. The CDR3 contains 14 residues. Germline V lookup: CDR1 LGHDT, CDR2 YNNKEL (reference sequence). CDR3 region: CASTTGGNTGELFF. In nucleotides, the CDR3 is TGTGCCAGCACCACAGGGGGGAACACCGGGGAGCTGTTTTTT.

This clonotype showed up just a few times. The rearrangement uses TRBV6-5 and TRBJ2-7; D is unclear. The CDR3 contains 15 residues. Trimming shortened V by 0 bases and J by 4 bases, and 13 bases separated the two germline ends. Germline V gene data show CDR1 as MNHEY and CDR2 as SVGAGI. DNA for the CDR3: TGTGCCAGCAGTTACTCGATGGAATCCCTATACGAGCAGTACTTC. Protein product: CASSYSMESLYEQYF.